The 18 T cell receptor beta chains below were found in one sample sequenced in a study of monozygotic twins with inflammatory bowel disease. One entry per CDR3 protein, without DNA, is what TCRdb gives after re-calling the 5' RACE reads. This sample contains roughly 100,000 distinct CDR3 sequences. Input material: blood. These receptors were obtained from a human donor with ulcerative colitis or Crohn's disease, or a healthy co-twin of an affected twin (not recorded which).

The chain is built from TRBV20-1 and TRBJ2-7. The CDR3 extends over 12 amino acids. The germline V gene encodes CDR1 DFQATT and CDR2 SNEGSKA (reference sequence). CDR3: CSASRDSAEEYF.

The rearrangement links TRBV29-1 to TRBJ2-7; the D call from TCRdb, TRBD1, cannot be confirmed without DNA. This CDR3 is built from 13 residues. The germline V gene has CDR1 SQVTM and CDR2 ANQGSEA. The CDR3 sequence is CSVCARWGDEQYF.

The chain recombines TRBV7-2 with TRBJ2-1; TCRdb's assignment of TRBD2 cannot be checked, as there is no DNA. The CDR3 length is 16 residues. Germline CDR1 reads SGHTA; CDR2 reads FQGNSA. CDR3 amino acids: CASSLGLGLAGNEQFF. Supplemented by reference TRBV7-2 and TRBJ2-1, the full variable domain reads GAGVSQSPSNKVTEKGKDVELRCDPISGHTALYWYRQSLGQGLEFLIYFQGNSAPDKSGLPSDRFSAERTGGSVSTLTIQRTQQEDSAVYLCASSLGLGLAGNEQFFGPGTRLTVL.

CDR3 region: CASSDLQAGADTQYF. V usage is TRBV10-2 and J usage is TRBJ2-3; TCRdb's D call of TRBD2 is untestable without DNA. Germline V gene data show CDR1 as WSHSY and CDR2 as SAAADI. The CDR3 covers 15 residues.

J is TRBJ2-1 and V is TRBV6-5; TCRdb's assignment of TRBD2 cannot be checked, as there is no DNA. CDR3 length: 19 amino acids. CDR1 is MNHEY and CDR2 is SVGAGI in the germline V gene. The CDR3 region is CASSYPTSGSPLSYNEQFF.

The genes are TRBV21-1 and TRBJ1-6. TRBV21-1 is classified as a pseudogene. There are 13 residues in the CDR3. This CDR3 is CASSSSYNSPLHF.

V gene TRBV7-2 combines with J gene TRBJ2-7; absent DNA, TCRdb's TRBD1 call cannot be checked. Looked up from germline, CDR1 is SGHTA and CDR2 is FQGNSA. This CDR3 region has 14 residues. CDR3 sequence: CASSLVGGSYEQYF. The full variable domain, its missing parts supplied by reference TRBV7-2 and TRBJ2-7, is GAGVSQSPSNKVTEKGKDVELRCDPISGHTALYWYRQSLGQGLEFLIYFQGNSAPDKSGLPSDRFSAERTGGSVSTLTIQRTQQEDSAVYLCASSLVGGSYEQYFGPGTRLTVT.

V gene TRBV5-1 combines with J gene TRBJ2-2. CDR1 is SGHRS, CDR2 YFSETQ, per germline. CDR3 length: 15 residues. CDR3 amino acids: CASTLRVGDTGELFF. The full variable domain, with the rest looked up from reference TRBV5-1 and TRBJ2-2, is KAGVTQTPRYLIKTRGQQVTLSCSPISGHRSVSWYQQTPGQGLQFLFEYFSETQRNKGNFPGRFSGRQFSNSRSEMNVSTLELGDSALYLCASTLRVGDTGELFFGEGSRLTVL.

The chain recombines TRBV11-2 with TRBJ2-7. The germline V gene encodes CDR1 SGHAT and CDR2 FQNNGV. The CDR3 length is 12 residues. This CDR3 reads CASSLALARQYF. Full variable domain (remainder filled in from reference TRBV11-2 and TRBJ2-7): EAGVAQSPRYKIIEKRQSVAFWCNPISGHATLYWYQQILGQGPKLLIQFQNNGVVDDSQLPKDRFSAERLKGVDSTLKIQPAKLEDSAVYLCASSLALARQYFGPGTRLTVT.

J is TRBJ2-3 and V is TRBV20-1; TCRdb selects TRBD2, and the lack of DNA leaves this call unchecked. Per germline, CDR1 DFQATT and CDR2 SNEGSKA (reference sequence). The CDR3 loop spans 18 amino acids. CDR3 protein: CSAINPGLAGGNTDTQYF.

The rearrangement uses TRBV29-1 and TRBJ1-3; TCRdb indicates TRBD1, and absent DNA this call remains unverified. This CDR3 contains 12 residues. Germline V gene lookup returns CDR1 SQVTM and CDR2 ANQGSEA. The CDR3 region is CSARGLGNTIYF.

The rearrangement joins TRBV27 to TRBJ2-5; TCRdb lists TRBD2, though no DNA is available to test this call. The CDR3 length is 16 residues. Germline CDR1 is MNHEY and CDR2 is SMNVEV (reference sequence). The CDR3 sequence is CASSSPSGSVKETQYF.

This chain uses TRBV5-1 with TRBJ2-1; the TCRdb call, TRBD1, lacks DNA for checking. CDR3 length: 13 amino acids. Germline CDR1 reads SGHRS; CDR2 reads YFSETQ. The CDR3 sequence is CASTDRGHNEQFF.

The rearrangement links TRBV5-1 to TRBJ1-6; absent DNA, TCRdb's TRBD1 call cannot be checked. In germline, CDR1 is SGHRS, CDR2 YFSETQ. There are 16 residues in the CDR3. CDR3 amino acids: CASRRRGDGFYAPLHF.

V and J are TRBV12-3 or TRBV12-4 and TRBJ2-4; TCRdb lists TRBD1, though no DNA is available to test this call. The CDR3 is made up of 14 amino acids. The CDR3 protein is CASSSLSGENIQYF.

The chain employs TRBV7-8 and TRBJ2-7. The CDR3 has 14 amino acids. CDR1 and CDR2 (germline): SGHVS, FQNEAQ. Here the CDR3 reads CASSLASATYEQYF.

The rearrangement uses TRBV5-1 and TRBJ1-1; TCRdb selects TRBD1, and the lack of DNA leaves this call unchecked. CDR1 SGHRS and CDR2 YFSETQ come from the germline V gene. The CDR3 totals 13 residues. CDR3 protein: CASSFQGATEAFF. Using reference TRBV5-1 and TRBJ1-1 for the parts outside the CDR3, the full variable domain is KAGVTQTPRYLIKTRGQQVTLSCSPISGHRSVSWYQQTPGQGLQFLFEYFSETQRNKGNFPGRFSGRQFSNSRSEMNVSTLELGDSALYLCASSFQGATEAFFGQGTRLTVV.

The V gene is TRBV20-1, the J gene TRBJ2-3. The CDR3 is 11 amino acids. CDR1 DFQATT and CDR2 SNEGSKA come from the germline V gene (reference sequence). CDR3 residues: CSAPNTDTQYF.